This T cell receptor beta chain is from a study of glioma-infiltrating T cells after dendritic cell vaccination (dated by TCRdb to the mid-2010s). General notes on the study: The cohort included some 15 glioblastoma patients drawn from Phase I and II dendritic cell vaccination trials, of whom 9 were newly diagnosed and 6 had recurrent disease. Deep sequencing of TCR beta CDR3 regions was used to quantify tumor-infiltrating lymphocyte content and compare tumor and blood repertoires in dendritic cell-vaccinated glioblastoma patients. Three intradermal dendritic cell vaccine injections were administered to patients at biweekly intervals in the arm below the axilla. TCR sequencing metrics, including TIL content and tumor-blood repertoire overlap, were correlated with survival after dendritic cell vaccination. Autologous tumor lysate-pulsed dendritic cell vaccination was administered to the patients between 2003 and 2012. The vaccine consisted of monocyte-derived dendritic cells cultured about 7 days with IL-4 and GM-CSF, then pulsed overnight with autologous tumor lysate. The full study reports these points: The cohort was small and heterogeneous, with few patients having full blood and tumor sets and even fewer initial-recurrent tumor pairs. The TCR overlap response model with three groups was called speculative and said to need prospective validation. No direct relationship between TCR clonality and survival was found, suggesting a diverse polyclonal response may matter. After dendritic cell vaccination, a higher estimated pretreatment TIL content predicted longer time to progression and longer overall survival.

Reading from cysteine to phenylalanine, the CDR3 counts 17 amino acids. Here the CDR3 DNA is all that survives: 51 bases in frame from base 1. Selection of patients required sufficient residual fresh-frozen tumor tissue and over two years of available survival data. An isocitrate dehydrogenase mutation was not carried by any of the glioblastoma patients, although molecular status was otherwise variable. PBMC collection took place before vaccination, two weeks after the third vaccination, and at tumor progression if progression occurred. The Qiagen DNeasy Blood extraction Kit was used to extract genomic DNA. Comment on this clone: Its antigen specificity is not known. Base qualities are not recorded, but no much larger clone differs from it by a single base.

Using the immunoSEQ assay, TCRB CDR3 regions were amplified from 1.5 to 2 micrograms of genomic DNA, or from all available DNA when less than that was on hand. Multiplex PCR used 60 forward primers for TCR V beta segments and 13 reverse primers for J beta segments. To estimate reads per starting template, synthetic control templates were spiked into each sample at limiting dilution. Sequencing produced 87 bp reads on the Illumina HiSeq System. The paper's processing steps were these. PCR and sequencing errors were removed by a nearest neighbor algorithm that merged closely related sequences. TCR overlap was measured as the percentage of unique tumor TCR beta sequences that were also present in the peripheral blood of the same patient. Imported from immuneACCESS, the table was reduced by TCRdb to in-frame sequences with V and J called. These copies leave out some clones; in studies compared against another copy, an unresolved V gene accounts for under half, and the cause of the remainder is not known. V, J and clone size derive from that table, while D and trimming were established from the DNA sequence. In all, the sample holds tens of thousands of clones, and almost 85% of those were seen once. Of the sample, approximately 2.3% is held by the ten largest clones.

This receptor was taken from a human donor with glioblastoma. This sequence uses TRBV21-1 and TRBJ2-3; the table's D call TRBD2 went unverified against the DNA. TRBV21-1 is a pseudogene locus. The source was blood, collected before dendritic cell vaccination. The DNA sequence follows: TGTGCCAGCAGCAAAGTCGCCGGGACTATAAACACAGATACGCAGTATTTT. Translated, this is CASSKVAGTINTDTQYF.